The following is a TCR beta chain sequence with its context. Sequencing was performed with immunoSEQ multiplex PCR; in TCRdb, only in-frame clones are kept and a portion is missing. The repertoire holds 130,000 to 150,000 clones, with roughly nine tenths as singletons. This record belongs to a study of T cell responses to AZD1222 COVID-19 vaccine. This specimen consisted of peripheral blood, obtained on day 0 of AZD1222 vaccination. The clonotype was recovered from an adult in good health.

The CDR3, as DNA: TGTGCCAGCAGCCTTAATGAAAAACTGTTTTTT. Encoded protein: CASSLNEKLFF. The chain couples TRBV6-5 to TRBJ1-4; unclear D gene. The V gene's germline CDR1 is MNHEY and CDR2 SVGAGI. There are 11 residues in the CDR3. Between the trimmed V and J ends, which lost 6 bases and 4 bases, there was a span of 3 bases.